Each of the 9 T cell receptor beta chains below was sequenced from the same sample in a study of blood T cell repertoires in COVID-19. TCRdb's table, derived via immunoSEQ multiplex PCR, lists solely in-frame clones and lacks some. The sample records 130,000 to 150,000 clones, just under 90% being singletons. The specimen sequenced was peripheral blood. These receptors all stem from a middle-aged woman with acute or convalescent COVID-19.

This clone was seen more than once but under ten times. The genes are TRBV6-6 and TRBJ1-2, with TRBD1 identical over 9 bases. The CDR3 contains 12 residues. The junction had 2 bases not matched to a gene; V was cut back by 5 bases and J by 7 bases. Germline CDR1 is MNHNY and CDR2 is SVGAGI (reference sequence). The CDR3 here is CASSPGQGGYTF. The DNA of the CDR3 is TGTGCCAGCAGTCCGGGACAGGGTGGCTACACCTTC.

The chain employs TRBV29-1 and TRBJ1-1; D may be TRBD1 (6 bases). V lost 0 bases and J 4 bases, leaving 15 bases between the germline ends. Per germline, CDR1 SQVTM and CDR2 ANQGSEA. The CDR3 sequence is 15 residues long. DNA of the CDR3: TGCAGCGTTGAAGATTTAGTCGACAGGCCCACTGAAGCTTTCTTT. It translates to CSVEDLVDRPTEAFF.

The V gene is TRBV7-3, the J gene TRBJ2-1; weak D call: TRBD2 (5 bases). CDR3 length equals 13 residues. Looked up from germline, CDR1 is SGHTA and CDR2 is FQGTGA. Trimming pared 1 base from V and 9 bases from J, leaving 10 bases between. The CDR3, as DNA: TGTGCCAGCAGCTTAAGTGGCGGGTCTGAGCAGTTCTTC. As protein: CASSLSGGSEQFF.

V gene TRBV25-1 combines with J gene TRBJ1-2; 7 nucleotides match TRBD1. Germline V gives CDR1 MGHDK, CDR2 SYGVNS. This CDR3 contains 13 residues. V lost 6 bases, J lost 2 bases, and 3 bases stayed unmatched. CDR3 nucleotide sequence: TGTGCCAGCAGGGAGACAGGGAACTATGGCTACACCTTC. Translated: CASRETGNYGYTF.

This clone was seen more than once but under ten times. This chain uses TRBV24-1 with TRBJ2-7; 8 bases align to TRBD1. V trimming: 4 bases; J trimming: 1 base; junction bases outside the gene matches: 5. CDR1 and CDR2 (germline): KGHDR, SFDVKD. The CDR3 covers 15 residues. This CDR3 reads CATSDWRQGSYEQYF. For the CDR3, the DNA is TGTGCCACCAGTGACTGGAGACAGGGGTCCTACGAGCAGTACTTC.

The chain uses TRBV11-2 and TRBJ1-6; D is ambiguous. CDR1 and CDR2 (germline): SGHAT, FQNNGV. The V end was cut by 5 bases, the J end by 8 bases, with 16 bases between. CDR3 length equals 15 residues. Here the CDR3 DNA reads TGTGCCAGCAGCCCACTAGTTCAACCTTATTCACCCCTCCACTTT. As protein: CASSPLVQPYSPLHF.

This clone came up once. J is TRBJ2-1 and V is TRBV20-1; D perhaps matches TRBD2 (6 bases). With 2 bases removed from V and 7 bases from J, the gap between germline ends came to 6 bases. This CDR3 is 11 amino acids long. Germline CDR1 is DFQATT and CDR2 is SNEGSKA (reference sequence). CDR3 sequence: CSARRGNEQFF. The DNA for the CDR3 is TGCAGTGCTAGACGGGGGAATGAGCAGTTCTTC.

The chain uses TRBV29-1 and TRBJ1-1; D is possibly TRBD1 (5 bases). With 6 bases removed from V and 4 bases from J, the gap between germline ends came to 12 bases. This CDR3 has 12 residues. Germline lookup yields CDR1 SQVTM and CDR2 ANQGSEA. Here the CDR3 reads CSVLQGSTEAFF. CDR3 DNA sequence: TGCAGCGTCCTCCAGGGAAGCACTGAAGCTTTCTTT.

V and J are TRBV6-5 and TRBJ2-5; 9 nucleotides align to TRBD2. This CDR3 region has 15 residues. Germline assignment: CDR1 MNHEY and CDR2 SVGAGI. Trimming removed 4 bases from V and 5 bases from J; junction bases left unmatched: 8. The DNA for the CDR3 is TGTGCCAGCAGTTCCTCGCGGGGGGGCCGGGAGACCCAGTACTTC. Protein product: CASSSSRGGRETQYF.